The 14 T cell receptor beta chains listed next were all sequenced from one sample in a study of blood T cell repertoires in COVID-19. The method was immunoSEQ multiplex PCR; TCRdb's version includes in-frame clones alone and lacks a portion of them. The sample gives about 110,000 clones, approximately 84% of which show up once; 6% to 7% is in the top ten. Sequenced material: peripheral blood. These receptors came from a woman between 45 and 65 years old with acute or convalescent COVID-19.

This chain joins TRBV1 and TRBJ2-6; the table's D call TRBD1 went unverified against the DNA. TRBV1 is annotated as a pseudogene. The CDR3 runs to 20 residues. This CDR3 reads CTSSQGPIGDRVFGANVLTF. CDR3 sequence (DNA): TGCACCAGCAGCCAGGGGCCGATCGGCGACAGGGTTTTTGGGGCCAACGTCCTGACTTTC.

The chain uses TRBV30 and TRBJ2-6; TRBD1 is a possible D gene (6 bases). Germline loops: CDR1 GTSNPN, CDR2 SVGIG (reference sequence). The CDR3 has 14 amino acids. Between the trimmed V and J ends, which lost 8 bases and 4 bases, there was a span of 15 bases. CDR3 sequence: CAGSQGTGANVLTF. The DNA for the CDR3 is TGTGCCGGTTCCCAGGGGACGGGGGCCAACGTCCTGACTTTC.

This chain joins TRBV6-2 or TRBV6-3 and TRBJ1-6, with 8 positions matching TRBD1. J was trimmed by 3 bases and V by 0 bases; bases with no gene match: 10. CDR3 length: 19 residues. Per the germline V gene, CDR1 is MNHEY and CDR2 is SVGEGT. The CDR3: CASSYSRTGTGYYNSPLHF. CDR3 in DNA: TGTGCCAGCAGTTACTCGAGGACAGGGACAGGATACTATAATTCACCCCTCCACTTT.

This chain uses TRBV5-6 with TRBJ1-2; 10 bases agree with TRBD1. This CDR3 is built from 16 residues. Looked up from germline, CDR1 is SGHDT and CDR2 is YYEEEE. V was pared by 1 base and J by 8 bases, with 11 bases of the junction left unmatched. CDR3 residues: CASSLFPGQGFGGYTF. The CDR3 coding sequence is TGTGCCAGCAGCTTGTTCCCGGGACAGGGGTTCGGCGGCTACACCTTC.

The CDR3 bases are TGTGCCAGCAGCTCTTACAGATCACAGGACTATGGCTACACCTTC. The encoded protein is CASSSYRSQDYGYTF. The rearrangement joins TRBV4-2 to TRBJ1-2; D may be TRBD1 (5 bases). The CDR3 is made up of 15 amino acids. With 5 bases removed from V and 3 bases from J, the gap between germline ends came to 16 bases. The V gene's germline CDR1 is LGHNA and CDR2 YNFKEQ.

J is TRBJ1-6 and V is TRBV7-9, with 9 nucleotides matching TRBD1. Germline V gene sequence: CDR1 SEHNR, CDR2 FQNEAQ (reference sequence). After removal of 0 bases from V and 6 bases from J, the junction contained 0 bases not matched to a gene. This CDR3 has 15 amino acids. The CDR3 protein is CASSLATGGNSPLHF. The CDR3 coding sequence is TGTGCCAGCAGCTTAGCGACAGGGGGTAATTCACCCCTCCACTTT.

J is TRBJ1-6 and V is TRBV18; D ambiguous. Germline V lookup: CDR1 KGHSH, CDR2 LQKENI. The CDR3 is 18 residues long. Trimming stripped 1 base from V and 0 bases from J, with 13 bases between. The CDR3 sequence is CASSPRPLVSSYNSPLHF. CDR3 nucleotides: TGTGCCAGCTCACCACGGCCTCTGGTATCCTCCTATAATTCACCCCTCCACTTT.

The chain employs TRBV28 and TRBJ1-1; D not certain. There are 15 residues in the CDR3. Germline CDR1 is MDHEN and CDR2 is SYDVKM. Between the trimmed V and J ends, which lost 8 bases and 5 bases, there was a span of 21 bases. The DNA of the CDR3 is TGTGCCAGCCGGGTCGCCCGTCGAGAGGGTACTGAAGCTTTCTTT. This translates into CASRVARREGTEAFF.

The chain links TRBV30 to TRBJ1-2; 9 nucleotides align to TRBD1. The trim removed 2 bases at V and 7 bases at J, leaving 8 bases unmatched. The CDR3 is 14 amino acids. CDR1 is GTSNPN, CDR2 SVGIG, per germline (reference sequence). CDR3 bases: TGTGCCTGGAGTTCCCTCACAGGGGGCGGTGGCTACACCTTC. It codes for CAWSSLTGGGGYTF.

The CDR3 DNA is TGTGCCAGCTCACCGACAGCAGATAATGAGCAGTTCTTC. Its protein is CASSPTADNEQFF. This rearrangement joins TRBV18 to TRBJ2-1; weak D call: TRBD1 (5 bases). The ends were cut back, 3 bases at V and 7 bases at J, with 10 bases in the middle. The germline CDR1 and CDR2 sequences are KGHSH and LQKENI. There are 13 residues in the CDR3.

This chain connects TRBV9 to TRBJ2-7, with D perhaps TRBD2 (6 bases). CDR3 length: 15 amino acids. CDR1 is SGDLS and CDR2 is YYNGEE in the germline V gene. With 0 bases removed from V and 0 bases from J, the gap between germline ends came to 10 bases. The DNA for the CDR3 is TGTGCCAGCAGCGTAGGGGGGGACCCCTCCTACGAGCAGTACTTC. Translating gives CASSVGGDPSYEQYF.

The chain employs TRBV28 and TRBJ2-2, with 11 bases lining up with TRBD2. The CDR3 loop spans 15 amino acids. The germline gives CDR1 MDHEN, CDR2 SYDVKM. Trimming at V came to 5 bases and at J to 4 bases, leaving 3 bases not matched to a gene. The CDR3 loop reads CASSDGLAGTGELFF. The CDR3 bases are TGTGCCAGCAGTGATGGACTAGCGGGCACCGGGGAGCTGTTTTTT.

This chain links TRBV12-3 or TRBV12-4 with TRBJ1-2; unclear D gene. The ends were cut back, 3 bases at V and 4 bases at J, with 9 bases in the middle. The CDR3 totals 13 residues. As DNA, the CDR3 is TGTGCCAGCAGTTTGAACACCCCCTATGGCTACACCTTC. Translation gives CASSLNTPYGYTF.

The chain uses TRBV5-1 and TRBJ1-1; possibly TRBD1 for D (5 bases). V was shortened by 10 bases and J by 4 bases, with 17 bases between the two germline ends. From germline, CDR1 is SGHRS and CDR2 YFSETQ. This CDR3 spans 13 amino acids. CDR3 nucleotide sequence: TGCGCCTCCCGGTCAGGGAGGGGCACTGAAGCTTTCTTT. Protein product: CASRSGRGTEAFF.